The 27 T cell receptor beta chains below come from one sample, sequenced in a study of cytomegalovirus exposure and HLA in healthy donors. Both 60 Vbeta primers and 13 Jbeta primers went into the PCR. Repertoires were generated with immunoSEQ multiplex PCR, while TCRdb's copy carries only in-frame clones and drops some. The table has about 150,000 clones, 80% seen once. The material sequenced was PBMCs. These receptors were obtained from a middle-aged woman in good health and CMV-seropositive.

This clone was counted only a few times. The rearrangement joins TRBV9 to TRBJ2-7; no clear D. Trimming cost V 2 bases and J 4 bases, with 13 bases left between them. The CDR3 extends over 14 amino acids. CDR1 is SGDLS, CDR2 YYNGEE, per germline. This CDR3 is CASSVSALDYEQYF. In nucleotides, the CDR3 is TGTGCCAGCAGCGTCAGCGCCTTGGATTACGAGCAGTACTTC.

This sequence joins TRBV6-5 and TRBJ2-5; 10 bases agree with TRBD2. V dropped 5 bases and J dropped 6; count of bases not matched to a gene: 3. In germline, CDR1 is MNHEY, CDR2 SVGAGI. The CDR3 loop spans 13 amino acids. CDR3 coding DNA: TGTGCCAGCAGTACACTAGCGGGAAAGACCCAGTACTTC. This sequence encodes CASSTLAGKTQYF.

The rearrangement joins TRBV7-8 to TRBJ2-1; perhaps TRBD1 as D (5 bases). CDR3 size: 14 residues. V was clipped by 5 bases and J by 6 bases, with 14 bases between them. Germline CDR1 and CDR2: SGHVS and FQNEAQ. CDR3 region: CASSVTDSPNEQFF. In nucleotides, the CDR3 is TGTGCCAGCAGCGTTACCGACAGTCCCAATGAGCAGTTCTTC.

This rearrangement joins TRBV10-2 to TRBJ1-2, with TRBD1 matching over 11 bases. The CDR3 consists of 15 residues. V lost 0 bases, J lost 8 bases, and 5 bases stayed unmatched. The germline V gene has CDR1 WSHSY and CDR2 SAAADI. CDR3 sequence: CASSESGTGGNGYTF. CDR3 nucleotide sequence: TGCGCCAGCAGTGAGTCGGGGACAGGGGGAAACGGCTACACCTTC.

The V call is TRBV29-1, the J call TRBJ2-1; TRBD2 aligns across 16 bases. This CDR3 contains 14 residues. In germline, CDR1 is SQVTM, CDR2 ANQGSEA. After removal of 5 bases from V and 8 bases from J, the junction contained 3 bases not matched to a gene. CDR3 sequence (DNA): TGCAGCGTTACGGGGACTAGCGGGAGGGATGAGCAGTTCTTC. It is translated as CSVTGTSGRDEQFF.

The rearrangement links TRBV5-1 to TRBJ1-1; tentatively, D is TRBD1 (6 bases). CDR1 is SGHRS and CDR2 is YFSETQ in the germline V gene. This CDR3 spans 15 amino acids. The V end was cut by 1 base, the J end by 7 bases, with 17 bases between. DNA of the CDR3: TGCGCCAGCAGCTTGACATCAGGACAGAAGCATGAAGCTTTCTTT. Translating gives CASSLTSGQKHEAFF.

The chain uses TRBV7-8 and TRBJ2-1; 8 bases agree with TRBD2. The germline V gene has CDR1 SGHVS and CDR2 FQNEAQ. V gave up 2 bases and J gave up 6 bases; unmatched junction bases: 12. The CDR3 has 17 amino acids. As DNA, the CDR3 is TGTGCCAGCAGCTTATCGCTTAGGCTAGCGGGTCCCAATGAGCAGTTCTTC. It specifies CASSLSLRLAGPNEQFF. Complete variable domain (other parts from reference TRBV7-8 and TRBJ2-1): GAGVSQSPRYKVAKRGQDVALRCDPISGHVSLFWYQQALGQGPEFLTYFQNEAQLDKSGLPSDRFFAERPEGSVSTLKIQRTQQEDSAVYLCASSLSLRLAGPNEQFFGPGTRLTVL.

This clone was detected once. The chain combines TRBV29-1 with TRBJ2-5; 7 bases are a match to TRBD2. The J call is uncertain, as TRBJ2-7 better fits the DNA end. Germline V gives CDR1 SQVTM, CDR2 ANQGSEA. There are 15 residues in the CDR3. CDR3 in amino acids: CSVVMRREQPYEQYF. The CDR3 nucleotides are TGCAGCGTTGTTATGAGGCGGGAGCAGCCCTACGAGCAGTACTTC.

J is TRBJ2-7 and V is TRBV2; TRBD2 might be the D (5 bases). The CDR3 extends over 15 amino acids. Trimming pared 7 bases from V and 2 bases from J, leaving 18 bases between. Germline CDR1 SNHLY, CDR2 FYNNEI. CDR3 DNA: TGTGCCAGCAACCGCCTGGGTAGCGAAACCTACGAGCAGTACTTC. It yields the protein CASNRLGSETYEQYF.

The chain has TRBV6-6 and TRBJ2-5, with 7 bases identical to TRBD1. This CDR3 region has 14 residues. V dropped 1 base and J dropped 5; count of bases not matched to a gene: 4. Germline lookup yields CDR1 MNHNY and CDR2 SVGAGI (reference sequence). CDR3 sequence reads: CASSYLGGGETQYF. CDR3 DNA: TGTGCCAGCAGTTACTTAGGGGGCGGTGAGACCCAGTACTTC.

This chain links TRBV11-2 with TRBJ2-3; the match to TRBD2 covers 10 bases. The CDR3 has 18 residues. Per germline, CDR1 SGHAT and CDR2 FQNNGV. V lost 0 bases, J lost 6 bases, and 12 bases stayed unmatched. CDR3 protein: CASSLDRLAGDSFDTQYF. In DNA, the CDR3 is TGTGCCAGCAGCTTAGATCGGCTAGCGGGAGATTCTTTCGATACGCAGTATTTT. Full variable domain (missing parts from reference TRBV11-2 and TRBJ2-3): EAGVAQSPRYKIIEKRQSVAFWCNPISGHATLYWYQQILGQGPKLLIQFQNNGVVDDSQLPKDRFSAERLKGVDSTLKIQPAKLEDSAVYLCASSLDRLAGDSFDTQYFGPGTRLTVL.

For the CDR3, the DNA is TGTGCCAGCAGAGACATCGGACAGGGGTACACTGAAGCTTTCTTT. Translation gives CASRDIGQGYTEAFF. The chain employs TRBV28 and TRBJ1-1, with 9 bases matching TRBD1. Germline CDR1 is MDHEN and CDR2 is SYDVKM. With V trimmed by 6 bases and J by 3 bases, 8 bases remained unmatched. The CDR3 has 15 amino acids.

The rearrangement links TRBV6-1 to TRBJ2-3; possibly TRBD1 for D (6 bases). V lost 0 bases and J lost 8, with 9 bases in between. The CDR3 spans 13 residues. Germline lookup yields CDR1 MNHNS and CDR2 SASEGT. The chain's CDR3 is CASSEARGGTQYF. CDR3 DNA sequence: TGTGCCAGCAGTGAAGCAAGAGGGGGTACGCAGTATTTT.

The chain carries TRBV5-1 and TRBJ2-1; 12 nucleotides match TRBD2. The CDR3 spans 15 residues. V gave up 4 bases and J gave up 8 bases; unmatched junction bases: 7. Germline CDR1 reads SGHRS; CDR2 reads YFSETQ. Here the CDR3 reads CASSLLAGGPDEQFF. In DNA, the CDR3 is TGCGCCAGCAGCCTTCTAGCGGGAGGGCCCGATGAGCAGTTCTTC. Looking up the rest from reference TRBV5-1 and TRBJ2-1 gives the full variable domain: KAGVTQTPRYLIKTRGQQVTLSCSPISGHRSVSWYQQTPGQGLQFLFEYFSETQRNKGNFPGRFSGRQFSNSRSEMNVSTLELGDSALYLCASSLLAGGPDEQFFGPGTRLTVL.

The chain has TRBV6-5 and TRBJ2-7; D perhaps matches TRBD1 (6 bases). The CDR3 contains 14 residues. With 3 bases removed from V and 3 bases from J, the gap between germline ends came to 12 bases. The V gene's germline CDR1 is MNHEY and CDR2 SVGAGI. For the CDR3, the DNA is TGTGCCAGCAGTTATTACCAGGGGTTCTACGAGCAGTACTTC. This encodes CASSYYQGFYEQYF.

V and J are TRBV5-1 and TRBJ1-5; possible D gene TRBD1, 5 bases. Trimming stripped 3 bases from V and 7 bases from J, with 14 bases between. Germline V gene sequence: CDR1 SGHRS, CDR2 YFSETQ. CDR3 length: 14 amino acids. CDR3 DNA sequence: TGCGCCAGCAGCTCCTCTGACAGAAGACAGCCCCAGCATTTT. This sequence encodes CASSSSDRRQPQHF.

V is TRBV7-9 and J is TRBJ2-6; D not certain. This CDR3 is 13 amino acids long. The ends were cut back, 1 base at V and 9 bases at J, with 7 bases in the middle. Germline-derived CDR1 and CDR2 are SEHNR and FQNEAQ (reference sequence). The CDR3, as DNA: TGTGCCAGCAGCTTAGGTCAGGTCAACGTCCTGACTTTC. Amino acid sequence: CASSLGQVNVLTF.

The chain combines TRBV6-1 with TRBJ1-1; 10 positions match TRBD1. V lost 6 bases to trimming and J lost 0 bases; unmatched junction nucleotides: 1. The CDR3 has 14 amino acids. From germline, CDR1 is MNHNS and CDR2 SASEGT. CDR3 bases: TGTGCCAGCAGGGGACAGGGGTTGAACACTGAAGCTTTCTTT. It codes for CASRGQGLNTEAFF.

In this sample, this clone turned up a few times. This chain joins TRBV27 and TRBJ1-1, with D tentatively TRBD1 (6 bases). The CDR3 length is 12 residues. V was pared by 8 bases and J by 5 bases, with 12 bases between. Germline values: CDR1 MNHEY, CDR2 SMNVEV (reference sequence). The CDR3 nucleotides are TGTGCCAGCCGAAGGCAGGGGACTGAAGCTTTCTTT. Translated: CASRRQGTEAFF.

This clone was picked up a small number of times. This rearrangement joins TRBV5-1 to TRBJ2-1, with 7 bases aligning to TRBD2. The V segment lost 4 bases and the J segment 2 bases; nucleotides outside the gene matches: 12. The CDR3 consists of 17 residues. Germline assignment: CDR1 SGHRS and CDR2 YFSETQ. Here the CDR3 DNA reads TGCGCCAGCAGCCCGGCGGCTAGCGGAGGGCCCTACAATGAGCAGTTCTTC. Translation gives CASSPAASGGPYNEQFF. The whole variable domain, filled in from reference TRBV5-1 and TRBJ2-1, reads KAGVTQTPRYLIKTRGQQVTLSCSPISGHRSVSWYQQTPGQGLQFLFEYFSETQRNKGNFPGRFSGRQFSNSRSEMNVSTLELGDSALYLCASSPAASGGPYNEQFFGPGTRLTVL.

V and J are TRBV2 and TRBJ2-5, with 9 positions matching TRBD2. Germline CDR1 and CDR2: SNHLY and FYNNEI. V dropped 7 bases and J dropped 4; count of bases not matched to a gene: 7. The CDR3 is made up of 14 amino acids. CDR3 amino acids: CASNRVLAGETQYF. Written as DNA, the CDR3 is TGTGCCAGCAACCGGGTACTAGCGGGAGAGACCCAGTACTTC.

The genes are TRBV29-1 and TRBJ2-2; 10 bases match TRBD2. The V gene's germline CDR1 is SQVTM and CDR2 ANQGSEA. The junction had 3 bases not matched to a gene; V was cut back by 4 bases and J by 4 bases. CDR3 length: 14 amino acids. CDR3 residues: CSVGAGGVTGELFF. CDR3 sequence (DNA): TGCAGCGTTGGAGCGGGAGGGGTCACCGGGGAGCTGTTTTTT.

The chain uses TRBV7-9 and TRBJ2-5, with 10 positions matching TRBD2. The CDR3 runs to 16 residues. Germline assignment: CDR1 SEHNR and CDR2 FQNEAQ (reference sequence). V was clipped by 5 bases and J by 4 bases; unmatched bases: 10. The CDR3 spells CASSLGTSGNVETQYF. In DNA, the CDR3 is TGTGCCAGCAGCCTCGGAACTAGCGGGAACGTAGAGACCCAGTACTTC.

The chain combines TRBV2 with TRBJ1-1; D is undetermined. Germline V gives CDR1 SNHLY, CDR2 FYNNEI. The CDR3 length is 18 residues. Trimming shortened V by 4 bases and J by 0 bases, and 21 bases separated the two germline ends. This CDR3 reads CASSVGRDPLGLNTEAFF. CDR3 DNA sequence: TGTGCCAGCAGTGTGGGCCGCGACCCTCTGGGTCTGAACACTGAAGCTTTCTTT.

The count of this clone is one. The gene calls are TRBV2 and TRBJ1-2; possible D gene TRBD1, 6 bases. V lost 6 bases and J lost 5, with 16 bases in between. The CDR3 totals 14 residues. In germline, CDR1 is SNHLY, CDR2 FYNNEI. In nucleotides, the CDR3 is TGTGCCAGCAGGGTCGGGGGGCTGACGTATGGCTACACCTTC. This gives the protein CASRVGGLTYGYTF. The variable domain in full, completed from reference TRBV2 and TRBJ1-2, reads EPEVTQTPSHQVTQMGQEVILRCVPISNHLYFYWYRQILGQKVEFLVSFYNNEISEKSEIFDDQFSVERPDGSNFTLKIRSTKLEDSAMYFCASRVGGLTYGYTFGSGTRLTVV.

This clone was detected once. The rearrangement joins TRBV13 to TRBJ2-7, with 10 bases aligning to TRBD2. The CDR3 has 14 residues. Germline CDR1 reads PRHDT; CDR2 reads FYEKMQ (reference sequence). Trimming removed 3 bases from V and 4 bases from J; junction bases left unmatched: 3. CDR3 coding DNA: TGTGCCAGCAGCTTGCTAGCGGGAGTTTACGAGCAGTACTTC. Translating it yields CASSLLAGVYEQYF.

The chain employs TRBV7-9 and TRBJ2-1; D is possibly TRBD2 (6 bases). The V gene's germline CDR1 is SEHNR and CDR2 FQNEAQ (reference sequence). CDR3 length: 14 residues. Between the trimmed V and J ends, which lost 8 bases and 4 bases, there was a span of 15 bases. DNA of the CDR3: TGTGCCAGCGTCGGCGGGGCGGTGTACAATGAGCAGTTCTTC. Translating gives CASVGGAVYNEQFF.